These 7 T cell receptor beta chains were all obtained from the same sample, sequenced in a study of T cells in women clearing cervical HPV infection. Using immunoSEQ multiplex PCR, the repertoire was profiled, and TCRdb retains in-frame clones only, with some absent. In total, the table holds roughly 8,300 clones. Sequenced: blood buffy coat. Every receptor here comes from a woman between 18 and 70 years old with a cervical HPV16 infection that either progressed to CIN3+ or cleared (not recorded which).

As concerns this clone: From the germline J gene comes the end of the CDR3, since the read stops 3 residues before it. The chain links TRBV7-2 to TRBJ2-2, with no clear D. This CDR3 has 15 amino acids. Germline-derived CDR1 and CDR2 are SGHTA and FQGNSA. The sequenced part of the CDR3 DNA is TGTGCCAGCAGCTTGAGTGCGACAAATAATTCACCG. Translation gives CASSLSATNNSP. The CDR3, in full, reads CASSLSATNNSPLFF.

Incomplete CDR3 DNA: TGTGCCAGCAGCTTAGGGCGCTATGAG. Amino acids: CASSLGRYE. The whole CDR3 sequence reads CASSLGRYEQFF. V is TRBV5-5 and J is TRBJ2-1; D unclear. Read sequence stops 3 residues before the CDR3 end, and the germline J gene provides the missing end. V gave up 2 bases and J gave up 8 bases, with 8 bases separating them. The CDR3 loop spans 12 amino acids. CDR1 is SGHKS, CDR2 YYEKEE, per germline (reference sequence).

The CDR3 spells CSARTGRIEAFF. The part of the CDR3 DNA that was read is TGCAGTGCGCGGACAGGGAGAATTGAA. The V and J genes are TRBV20-1 and TRBJ1-1; TRBD1 aligns across 8 bases. From the germline J gene comes the end of the CDR3, since the read stops 3 residues before it. V lost 6 bases to trimming and J lost 7 bases; unmatched junction nucleotides: 7. CDR1 and CDR2 from the germline V gene are DFQATT and SNEGSKA (reference sequence). The CDR3 is 12 amino acids.

Considering frequency, this clone is medium-sized (0.01 to 0.1%). The read comes to an end 3 residues before the CDR3 does, leaving the germline J gene to fill in the end. This chain joins TRBV29-1 and TRBJ1-1; D gene unclear. This CDR3 spans 11 amino acids. V was clipped by 2 bases and J by 5 bases, with 6 bases between them. Per germline, CDR1 SQVTM and CDR2 ANQGSEA. The CDR3 DNA, read in part, is TGCAGCGTTGAACTTTCGACTGAA. This encodes CSVELSTE. The whole CDR3 protein is CSVELSTEAFF.

This clone is deemed medium-sized (0.01 to 0.1%) by its frequency. The read ends 3 residues before the CDR3 terminus; that terminus is restored from the germline J gene. V usage is TRBV19 and J usage is TRBJ2-5; tentative D call: TRBD2 (6 bases). Germline V gene sequence: CDR1 LNHDA, CDR2 SQIVND (reference sequence). V was pared by 3 bases and J by 5 bases, with 10 bases between. The CDR3 sequence is 13 residues long. CDR3 DNA (partial): TGTGCCAGTAGTATTGGCGGGGTCGAGACC. Translating gives CASSIGGVET. The complete CDR3 protein is CASSIGGVETQYF.

With respect to this clone: The read ends 3 residues early relative to the CDR3; the germline J gene fills the gap. The rearrangement joins TRBV20-1 to TRBJ1-3; TRBD1 matches 8 bases. Losses at the gene ends were 3 bases for V and 4 bases for J; bases not matched to a gene: 11. CDR3 length: 16 residues. Germline V CDR1 and CDR2: DFQATT, SNEGSKA (reference sequence). Partial CDR3 DNA: TGCAGTGCTAGTAATCGGCAGGGGGCTTCGGGAAACACC. Its translation is CSASNRQGASGNT. The whole CDR3 protein reads CSASNRQGASGNTIYF.

As to this clone: The read is 3 residues too short to cover the CDR3 end, so that end is filled in from the germline J gene. The gene calls are TRBV19 and TRBJ1-2; 7 nucleotides match TRBD1. This CDR3 region has 14 residues. Per germline, CDR1 LNHDA and CDR2 SQIVND (reference sequence). The CDR3 here is CASSRPGQYYDYTF. CDR3 DNA (partial): TGTGCCAGTAGTAGACCGGGACAGTACTACGAC.